This entry lists 20 T cell receptor beta chains sequenced from one sample in a study of identical twins (dated by TCRdb to the mid-2010s). Library construction relied on 5' RACE. The sample was run on an Illumina HiSeq 2000. The public reads were quality trimmed at Q25 with fastp and then assembled into clones with MiXCR by TCRdb, keeping productive beta chains. Each CDR3 protein gets just one entry, which takes the most common genes and DNA from the rows behind it. This sample has a few hundred thousand distinct CDR3 sequences in its table, and 9.5% to 10% of those were observed once. Under 3.5% of the sample is taken by the ten largest. These sequences were also reported in another study, on yellow fever vaccine responses in identical twins.

The specimen sequenced was PBMCs. These receptors originate from a woman aged 18-29 years in good health.

The sample holds a few counts of this clonotype. The chain couples TRBV14 to TRBJ2-7; TRBD2 agrees at 7 bases. With 3 bases clipped from V and 3 bases from J, the junction kept 14 bases outside the gene matches. In germline, CDR1 is SGHDN, CDR2 FVKESK. This CDR3 has 17 residues. The CDR3 loop is CASSHGGAGLQYYEQYF. CDR3 in DNA: TGTGCCAGCAGCCACGGAGGAGCGGGACTACAATACTACGAGCAGTACTTC.

This clonotype was recorded many times. For the CDR3, the DNA is TGTGCCAGCAGCCGGACGACAGGGATCAATGAGCAGTTCTTC. Protein: CASSRTTGINEQFF. J is TRBJ2-1 and V is TRBV7-2, with 7 bases identical to TRBD1. The germline V gene has CDR1 SGHTA and CDR2 FQGNSA. J gave up 6 bases and V 5 bases, and 7 bases lay outside the gene matches. The length of the CDR3 is 14 residues.

This clonotype has ten or more counts. This chain uses TRBV29-1 with TRBJ2-1, with D maybe TRBD2 (5 bases). CDR1 and CDR2 (germline): SQVTM, ANQGSEA. Trimming left V 7 bases short and J 4 bases short, with 14 bases between. The CDR3 contains 13 residues. CDR3 amino acids: CSGKRSTYNEQFF. CDR3 bases: TGCAGCGGGAAGCGGTCTACGTACAATGAGCAGTTCTTC.

This chain uses TRBV12-3 or TRBV12-4 with TRBJ2-5; D perhaps matches TRBD2 (5 bases). The ends were cut back, 6 bases at V and 4 bases at J, with 15 bases in the middle. This CDR3 spans 14 amino acids. The CDR3 reads CASRFTSDPETQYF. The CDR3 nucleotides read TGTGCCAGCAGGTTCACTAGTGACCCAGAGACCCAGTACTTC.

There are a few counts of this clonotype. The rearrangement links TRBV5-1 to TRBJ1-1; maybe TRBD1 (6 bases). The CDR3 is made up of 14 amino acids. V was shortened by 3 bases and J by 5 bases, with 14 bases between the two germline ends. Germline loops: CDR1 SGHRS, CDR2 YFSETQ. CDR3 in amino acids: CASSSSPGVTEAFF. In nucleotides, the CDR3 is TGCGCCAGCAGCTCATCCCCAGGGGTTACTGAAGCTTTCTTT.

This clonotype was seen a few times. The chain links TRBV2 to TRBJ2-7; 10 bases match TRBD1. The germline gives CDR1 SNHLY, CDR2 FYNNEI. The CDR3 contains 13 residues. V gave up 7 bases and J gave up 5 bases; unmatched junction bases: 5. DNA for the CDR3: TGTGCCAGCACCGGGACAGGGGTCAACGAGCAGTACTTC. Translated: CASTGTGVNEQYF. Full variable domain (remainder filled in from reference TRBV2 and TRBJ2-7): EPEVTQTPSHQVTQMGQEVILRCVPISNHLYFYWYRQILGQKVEFLVSFYNNEISEKSEIFDDQFSVERPDGSNFTLKIRSTKLEDSAMYFCASTGTGVNEQYFGPGTRLTVT.

This clonotype was counted ten times or more. This chain connects TRBV29-1 to TRBJ1-4; D not certain. V was cut by 4 bases and J by 1 base, with 7 bases left in between. Looked up from germline, CDR1 is SQVTM and CDR2 is ANQGSEA. CDR3 length: 13 residues. This CDR3 is CSVGEKTNEKLFF. CDR3 nucleotides: TGCAGCGTTGGAGAAAAAACTAATGAAAAACTGTTTTTT. Variable domain in full (rest from reference TRBV29-1 and TRBJ1-4): SAVISQKPSRDICQRGTSLTIQCQVDSQVTMMFWYRQQPGQSLTLIATANQGSEATYESGFVIDKFPISRPNLTFSTLTVSNMSPEDSSIYLCSVGEKTNEKLFFGSGTQLSVL.

This clonotype was seen at least ten times. This chain connects TRBV7-2 to TRBJ2-3; 9 nucleotides align to TRBD2. The CDR3 extends over 16 amino acids. The germline CDR1 and CDR2 sequences are SGHTA and FQGNSA. Trimming removed 6 bases from V and 7 bases from J; junction bases left unmatched: 14. The CDR3 sequence is CASRDERGAFGNTQYF. DNA for the CDR3: TGTGCCAGCAGAGATGAGCGGGGGGCCTTTGGAAATACGCAGTATTTT.

The V and J genes are TRBV3-1 and TRBJ2-5, with 7 bases matching TRBD2. The J segment lost 7 bases and the V segment lost 0 bases, leaving 11 bases of the junction unmatched. Germline values: CDR1 LGHDT, CDR2 YNNKEL (reference sequence). The CDR3 runs 16 residues. The CDR3 sequence: CASSQDDGTTLGTQYF. DNA for the CDR3: TGTGCCAGCAGCCAAGATGACGGGACTACCCTAGGGACCCAGTACTTC.

This clonotype was recorded many times. The chain uses TRBV3-1 and TRBJ2-4, with TRBD2 matching 9 bases. Trimming at V came to 1 base and at J to 3 bases, leaving 13 bases not matched to a gene. The CDR3 consists of 19 residues. From germline, CDR1 is LGHDT and CDR2 YNNKEL (reference sequence). CDR3 coding DNA: TGTGCCAGCAGCCAAGGCCCGTCGCGGGGGGGCTTGAACAAAAACATTCAGTACTTC. It translates to CASSQGPSRGGLNKNIQYF.

Many counts were recorded for this clonotype. The J gene is TRBJ2-5, the V gene TRBV18; D is uncertain. The germline gives CDR1 KGHSH, CDR2 LQKENI. This CDR3 is built from 12 residues. V lost 8 bases and J 5 bases, leaving 12 bases between the germline ends. CDR3 residues: CASSPLAETQYF. The CDR3 DNA sequence: TGTGCCAGCAGTCCCCTCGCGGAGACCCAGTACTTC. The full variable domain, rest sourced from reference TRBV18 and TRBJ2-5, is NAGVMQNPRHLVRRRGQEARLRCSPMKGHSHVYWYRQLPEEGLKFMVYLQKENIIDESGMPKERFSAEFPKEGPSILRIQQVVRGDSAAYFCASSPLAETQYFGPGTRLLVL.

In this sample, this clonotype turned up many times. This chain uses TRBV5-1 with TRBJ2-7; TRBD1 aligns across 11 bases. V lost 5 bases to trimming and J lost 6 bases; unmatched junction nucleotides: 10. Germline assignment: CDR1 SGHRS and CDR2 YFSETQ. The CDR3 is 15 residues long. Here the CDR3 DNA reads TGCGCCAGCAGGATGCTTGGACAGGGGGCCGTCGAGCAGTACTTC. Translation gives CASRMLGQGAVEQYF. The full variable domain, its missing parts supplied by reference TRBV5-1 and TRBJ2-7, is KAGVTQTPRYLIKTRGQQVTLSCSPISGHRSVSWYQQTPGQGLQFLFEYFSETQRNKGNFPGRFSGRQFSNSRSEMNVSTLELGDSALYLCASRMLGQGAVEQYFGPGTRLTVT.

On this clonotype: One junction end does not reproduce the germline sequence, and a read error may be involved. The J gene is TRBJ2-1, the V gene TRBV3-1; 11 nucleotides line up with TRBD1. Germline loops: CDR1 LGHDT, CDR2 YNNKEL (reference sequence). The CDR3 sequence is 16 residues long. The CDR3 nucleotides read TGTGCCAGCAGCCGAGCGGACAGGGGGCGAGGGATAGAGCCAGTCTTC. It codes for CASSRADRGRGIEPVF.

This clonotype showed up just a few times. The J gene is TRBJ2-7, the V gene TRBV12-3 or TRBV12-4, with 12 bases lining up with TRBD2. CDR3 size: 15 residues. V trimming: 6 bases; J trimming: 4 bases; junction bases outside the gene matches: 7. In DNA, the CDR3 is TGTGCCAGCAGCCCCGGGACTAGCGGGTTTTACGAGCAGTACTTC. Its translation: CASSPGTSGFYEQYF.

This clonotype came up many times. J is TRBJ2-2 and V is TRBV5-5; tentatively, D is TRBD2 (7 bases). Trimming took 4 bases from V and 6 from J, leaving 13 bases between them. CDR1 and CDR2 (germline): SGHKS, YYEKEE (reference sequence). The CDR3 sequence is 14 residues long. The CDR3 DNA reads as TGTGCCAGCAGCCCGCGGGGGCAGGCCGGGGAGCTGTTTTTT. Amino acid sequence: CASSPRGQAGELFF.

This clonotype turned up a few times. The rearrangement uses TRBV21-1 and TRBJ1-2; the table's D gene call, TRBD1, was not cross checked with the DNA. TRBV21-1 is marked as a pseudogene. The CDR3 extends over 13 amino acids. The CDR3: CASSKHRQPAVNF. For the CDR3, the DNA is TGTGCCAGCAGCAAACACAGACAGCCCGCCGTAAACTTC.

V and J are TRBV19 and TRBJ2-1; D not certain. The V end was cut by 3 bases, the J end by 9 bases, with 9 bases between. CDR3 size: 12 residues. The V gene's germline CDR1 is LNHDA and CDR2 SQIVND (reference sequence). The CDR3 DNA reads as TGTGCCAGTAGTATTAGGGAATCTGAGCAGTTCTTC. This translates into CASSIRESEQFF.

The chain has TRBV29-1 and TRBJ2-2; perhaps TRBD2 as D (6 bases). V was pared by 2 bases and J by 5 bases, with 9 bases between. There are 13 residues in the CDR3. Germline V CDR1 and CDR2: SQVTM, ANQGSEA. The CDR3 region is CSVESRGTGELFF. The DNA for the CDR3 is TGCAGCGTTGAAAGTCGGGGGACCGGGGAGCTGTTTTTT.

The CDR3 reads CASSEHKTYEQYF. The CDR3 bases are TGTGCCAGCAGTGAACACAAGACCTACGAGCAGTACTTC. The V gene is TRBV2, the J gene TRBJ2-7; D gene unclear. This CDR3 has 13 amino acids. Germline V gene sequence: CDR1 SNHLY, CDR2 FYNNEI. V gave up 2 bases and J gave up 2 bases, with 7 bases separating them.

This clonotype was counted between two and nine times. The rearrangement joins TRBV7-2 to TRBJ2-7; the D call may be TRBD1 or TRBD2 (5 bases each). Deletions cut 1 base from V and 3 bases from J, with 13 bases between. Germline CDR1 reads SGHTA; CDR2 reads FQGNSA. There are 15 residues in the CDR3. CDR3 in DNA: TGTGCCAGCAGCTTAGGTGGGGGTAGTGTCTACGAGCAGTACTTC. It is translated as CASSLGGGSVYEQYF.